This section outlines one TCR beta chain sequence together with its context. The CDR3 has 13 residues. V was cut by 0 bases and J by 6 bases, with 8 bases left in between. CDR1 and CDR2 from the germline V gene are LGHNA and YNFKEQ. These data originate in a study of control samples from healthy donors and cancer patients. Only in-frame clones appear in the TCRdb table, and some are missing; sequencing was by immunoSEQ multiplex PCR. The sample shows around 150,000 clones, around 88% of them seen only once. What was sequenced was blood. The TCR was taken from a man aged 18 to 35 in good health. This rearrangement joins TRBV4-2 to TRBJ1-2; TRBD1 might be the D (5 bases). CDR3 bases: TGTGCCAGCAGCCAAGATACACAGGATGGCTACACCTTC. This sequence encodes CASSQDTQDGYTF.